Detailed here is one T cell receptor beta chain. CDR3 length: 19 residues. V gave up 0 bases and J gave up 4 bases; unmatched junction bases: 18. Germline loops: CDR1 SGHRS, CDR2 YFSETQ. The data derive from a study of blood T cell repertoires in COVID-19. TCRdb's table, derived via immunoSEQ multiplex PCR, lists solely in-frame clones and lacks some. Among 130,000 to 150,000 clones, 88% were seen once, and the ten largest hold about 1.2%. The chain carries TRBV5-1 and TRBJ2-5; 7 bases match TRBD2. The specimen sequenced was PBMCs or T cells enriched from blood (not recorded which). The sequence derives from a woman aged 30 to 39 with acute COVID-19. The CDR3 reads CASSLGLIGGSGTGETQYF. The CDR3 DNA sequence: TGCGCCAGCAGCTTGGGTCTCATAGGCGGGAGCGGTACCGGAGAGACCCAGTACTTC. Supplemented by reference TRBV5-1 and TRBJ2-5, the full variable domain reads KAGVTQTPRYLIKTRGQQVTLSCSPISGHRSVSWYQQTPGQGLQFLFEYFSETQRNKGNFPGRFSGRQFSNSRSEMNVSTLELGDSALYLCASSLGLIGGSGTGETQYFGPGTRLLVL.